This T cell receptor beta chain derives from a study of graft-versus-host responses after intestinal transplantation. As for the study in general: Isolated intestinal, liver-intestinal, or multivisceral transplants were what recipients had.

Clones were sequenced by immunoSEQ multiplex PCR, and TCRdb holds only the in-frame ones, with some missing. The sample has more than 95,000 clones; roughly 93% are singletons. CDR1 is MNHNS, CDR2 SASEGT, per germline. V shed 1 base and J shed 5 bases, with 6 bases lying between them. The CDR3 runs 13 residues. About this clone itself: Its antigen is undetermined.

Whole-study results and caveats: The recipient marrow held GvH clones, and some of them showed up first in ileum or blood.

This receptor was taken from a human donor who received an intestinal transplant. This material consisted of unstimulated CD8+ T cells sorted from spleen or lymph node cells, taken before intestinal transplant. The chain joins TRBV6-1 to TRBJ2-1; D unresolved. CDR3 protein: CASSEGRDNEQFF. DNA for the CDR3: TGTGCCAGCAGTGAAGGACGTGACAATGAGCAGTTCTTC.